The T cell receptor beta chain described here comes from a study of a mutant IDH1 vaccine in newly diagnosed glioma (dated by TCRdb to the early 2020s). Background on the whole study: Patients were given eight vaccinations, in weeks 1, 3, 5, 7, 11, 15, 19 and 23, which matched visits V03 through V10. Vaccination was initiated 4-6 weeks after radiotherapy alone, or concurrently with temozolomide cycles in the chemotherapy-containing groups. Of the 25 to 40 patients who were treated, around 62% were male and roughly 38% were female, and the mean age was around 40 years. Prior to enrollment, standard therapy consisting of radiotherapy alone, temozolomide alone, or radiochemotherapy with temozolomide had been administered to patients, with the combination being received by most patients. Peripheral blood was drawn at six visits: V03 (baseline), V05, V07, V10, V12 and V13. For exploratory analyses, around 23 treated patients had longitudinal TCRB deep sequencing done wherever samples were available. Overall results and qualifications from the work: Pseudoprogression seemed to be unrelated to changes in the top peripheral T cell clonotypes found by TCRB sequencing. Immune responses induced by the vaccine were seen in approximately 92% of patients across multiple MHC alleles. According to the authors, sample limitations meant that analyses of patient blood samples could not be reproduced. PBMC samples for TCRB deep sequencing were selected based on availability.

Library creation used the immunoSEQ multiplex PCR assay. Rearranged TCR beta chain sequences were amplified using the hsTCRB Kit according to the manufacturer's protocol. An Illumina MiSeq was used to sequence the TCRB libraries. As for the original processing: The kit vendor's proprietary platform handled demultiplexing, trimming and gene mapping. TCRdb limited this immuneACCESS table to in-frame rearrangements with V and J called. A share of clones is missing; checked studies link under half to unresolved V genes, and the rest is unexplained. V and J calls and clone size are copied from that table; D and trimming were computed from the DNA. This sample gives approximately 41,000 clones in total; less than 95% of them show up just once. In total, the top ten clones hold over 3.5% of the sample. This clone is considered medium-sized (0.01 to 0.1%). The target of this receptor is not known. No base quality information exists; no much larger clone differs at one position.

From its cysteine to its phenylalanine, the CDR3 spans 14 amino acids. Left in the record is the CDR3 DNA by itself, 42 bases read in frame from the first base. CDR1 and CDR2, per the germline V gene (reference sequence), are PRHDT and FYEKMQ. The germline V end is reduced by 3 bases and the J end by 5 bases; junction bases left unmatched: 6. The sample's time point label, in plain terms: week 23, last vaccination. Each vaccine dose, consisting of 300 ug of a 20-mer mutant IDH1 peptide in Montanide, was administered subcutaneously with topical imiquimod. Newly diagnosed WHO grade 3 or 4 IDH1-mutant astrocytomas showing loss of nuclear ATRX were present in the donors. The samples were drawn from NOA16, a multicentre, single-arm, open-label phase I trial in Germany that tested a mutant IDH1 peptide vaccine in humans for the first time. Genomic DNA for TCRB sequencing was isolated from EDTA blood with the DNeasy Blood and Tissue Kit.

This specimen consisted of PBMCs, obtained from a glioma patient whose treatment included an IDH1 peptide vaccine. This TCR was sampled from a man aged 45-65 years with glioma. This chain joins TRBV13 to TRBJ1-1; 7 bases in between match TRBD1. The CDR3 reads as follows: CASSFGRGRTEAFF. The DNA is TGTGCCAGCAGCTTTGGCAGGGGGAGAACTGAAGCTTTCTTT.